The clone carrying this T cell receptor (beta chain) was observed a handful of times. This CDR3 contains 13 residues. V shed 5 bases, J shed 4 bases, and the junction held 2 bases outside the gene matches. Germline V gene data show CDR1 as SEHNR and CDR2 as FQNEAQ (reference sequence). TCRdb redid the calling of the RT-PCR reads with MiXCR, one entry per CDR3 protein. The table includes hundreds of thousands of distinct CDR3 sequences, 14% detected once. The source of the sample is a study of response to subunit inactivated influenza vaccine. The V gene is TRBV7-9, the J gene TRBJ2-3; 8 nucleotides agree with TRBD1. This specimen was PBMCs from blood, taken less than 15 days before vaccination. The sequence came from a man in his fifties or sixties who received an inactivated influenza vaccine. This chain's CDR3 is CASSTGGPDTQYF. The DNA of the CDR3 is TGTGCCAGCAGCACAGGGGGTCCAGATACGCAGTATTTT. The complete variable domain, with remaining parts taken from reference TRBV7-9 and TRBJ2-3, reads DTGVSQNPRHKITKRGQNVTFRCDPISEHNRLYWYRQTLGQGPEFLTYFQNEAQLEKSRLLSDRFSAERPKGSFSTLEIQRTEQGDSAMYLCASSTGGPDTQYFGPGTRLTVL.